These 14 T cell receptor beta chains share one sample of origin, sequenced in a study of CD8+CD57+ T cells in acquired aplastic anemia. The patients chosen for sequencing had shown expansion of CD8+CD57+ cells (detected by flow cytometry). Investigators profiled TCR beta VDJ and CDR3 from genomic DNA template. Using its own MiXCR run on the reads, TCRdb lists one record per CDR3 protein. The sample holds around 430,000 distinct CDR3 sequences, around 32% seen once. The specimen was sorted CD4+, CD8+, or CD8+CD57+ T cells (not recorded which) from PBMCs. These receptors were collected from a human donor with aplastic anemia.

V is TRBV5-1 and J is TRBJ1-3; 8 bases line up with TRBD1. J lost 0 bases, V lost 4 bases, and 6 bases had no gene match. Germline lookup yields CDR1 SGHRS and CDR2 YFSETQ. CDR3 size: 16 residues. The CDR3 loop reads CASSGTGGSSGNTIYF. The CDR3 DNA is TGCGCCAGCAGCGGTACAGGGGGAAGCTCTGGAAACACCATATATTTT.

J is TRBJ1-5 and V is TRBV20-1; weak D call: TRBD1 (6 bases). V lost 0 bases to trimming and J lost 5 bases, with 14 bases between them. Germline-derived CDR1 and CDR2 are DFQATT and SNEGSKA (reference sequence). This CDR3 has 15 amino acids. CDR3 nucleotides: TGCAGTGCTAGAGAGCCTCCAGGGGCGGATCAGCCCCAGCATTTT. Its protein product is CSAREPPGADQPQHF.

CDR3: CASSYSNQYTEAFF. CDR3 in DNA: TGTGCCAGCAGTTACTCGAACCAGTACACTGAAGCTTTCTTT. The chain is built from TRBV6-5 and TRBJ1-1; D is undetermined. The CDR3 has 14 residues. Germline V gene data show CDR1 as MNHEY and CDR2 as SVGAGI. Trimming took 0 bases from V and 3 from J, leaving 8 bases between them.

This clonotype has at least ten counts. The chain combines TRBV2 with TRBJ2-1; tentatively, D is TRBD2 (6 bases). V lost 8 bases and J lost 8, with 19 bases in between. The CDR3 contains 14 residues. Looked up from germline, CDR1 is SNHLY and CDR2 is FYNNEI. For the CDR3, the DNA is TGTGCCAGCCGCGTCGGGTGGCAGCGGGATGAGCAGTTCTTC. Translated: CASRVGWQRDEQFF.

In regard to this clonotype: This clone may be a read error of a much larger clone one base away. The V gene is TRBV5-6, the J gene TRBJ2-7; D gene unclear. Between the trimmed V and J ends, which lost 4 bases and 5 bases, there was a span of 13 bases. In germline, CDR1 is SGHDT, CDR2 YYEEEE. This CDR3 spans 13 amino acids. The CDR3 reads CASSPSRVDEQYF. CDR3 sequence (DNA): TGTGCCAGCAGCCCGTCCCGGGTCGACGAGCAGTACTTC.

This clonotype has at least ten counts. The chain recombines TRBV15 with TRBJ1-1; D unclear. This CDR3 contains 13 residues. V lost 1 base, J lost 3 bases, and 6 bases lay in between. CDR1 LNHNV and CDR2 YYDKDF come from the germline V gene (reference sequence). CDR3 sequence reads: CATSRGRDTEAFF. CDR3 nucleotide sequence: TGTGCCACCAGCAGAGGCCGGGACACTGAAGCTTTCTTT.

The chain has TRBV20-1 and TRBJ1-6; D is perhaps TRBD1 (5 bases). Germline V lookup: CDR1 DFQATT, CDR2 SNEGSKA (reference sequence). The CDR3 sequence is 17 residues long. Trimming cost V 6 bases and J 0 bases, with 18 bases left between them. Written as DNA, the CDR3 is TGCAGTGCCACAGATCCCAGACAGAGCTCCTATAATTCACCCCTCCACTTT. Amino acid sequence: CSATDPRQSSYNSPLHF.

This clonotype was detected many times. V is TRBV19 and J is TRBJ1-6; 7 bases agree with TRBD1. V dropped 7 bases and J dropped 7; count of bases not matched to a gene: 4. The CDR3 is 13 amino acids. CDR1 and CDR2 (germline): LNHDA, SQIVND (reference sequence). The CDR3 spells CASKETGNSPLHF. As DNA, the CDR3 is TGTGCCAGTAAAGAGACAGGGAATTCACCCCTCCACTTT. The full variable domain, with the rest looked up from reference TRBV19 and TRBJ1-6, is DGGITQSPKYLFRKEGQNVTLSCEQNLNHDAMYWYRQDPGQGLRLIYYSQIVNDFQKGDIAEGYSVSREKKESFPLTVTSAQKNPTAFYLCASKETGNSPLHFGNGTRLTVT.

This clonotype has only a few counts. This sequence joins TRBV2 and TRBJ2-5; D not certain. The CDR3 consists of 12 residues. CDR1 and CDR2 from the germline V gene are SNHLY and FYNNEI. The ends were cut back, 6 bases at V and 2 bases at J, with 7 bases in the middle. DNA for the CDR3: TGTGCCAGCAGCGGGCTACAAGAGACCCAGTACTTC. Its translation is CASSGLQETQYF. Full variable domain (missing parts from reference TRBV2 and TRBJ2-5): EPEVTQTPSHQVTQMGQEVILRCVPISNHLYFYWYRQILGQKVEFLVSFYNNEISEKSEIFDDQFSVERPDGSNFTLKIRSTKLEDSAMYFCASSGLQETQYFGPGTRLLVL.

This clonotype was seen only a few times. The chain combines TRBV5-1 with TRBJ2-1; D remains unclear. The CDR3 loop spans 13 amino acids. Trimming removed 0 bases at V and 8 bases at J, with 9 bases between. Germline CDR1 is SGHRS and CDR2 is YFSETQ. The CDR3 nucleotides are TGCGCCAGCAGCTTGGGGGCCAATTATGAGCAGTTCTTC. Its protein is CASSLGANYEQFF.

The chain uses TRBV24-1 and TRBJ2-7, with no clear D. Germline loops: CDR1 KGHDR, CDR2 SFDVKD. The V gene lost 5 bases and the J gene lost 5 bases, with 9 bases spanning the gap. CDR3 length: 12 amino acids. CDR3 nucleotide sequence: TGTGCCACCAGTGCAGGAATCCACGAGCAGTACTTC. It encodes CATSAGIHEQYF.

The rearrangement links TRBV25-1 to TRBJ2-5, with D possibly matching TRBD2 (7 bases). The CDR3 totals 13 residues. The germline V and J ends were trimmed by 8 bases and 4 bases, with 14 bases remaining between them. Germline lookup yields CDR1 MGHDK and CDR2 SYGVNS. The CDR3 nucleotides read TGTGCCAGCGTTGGGGGGGCCGGAGAGACCCAGTACTTC. This codes for CASVGGAGETQYF.

This clonotype was seen ten or more times. This chain connects TRBV20-1 to TRBJ2-3; tentative D call: TRBD1 (6 bases). V dropped 7 bases and J dropped 2 bases, with 10 bases sitting between them. The CDR3 is 12 residues long. CDR1 DFQATT and CDR2 SNEGSKA come from the germline V gene (reference sequence). The CDR3 loop reads CSVGQITDTQYF. Written as DNA, the CDR3 is TGCAGTGTAGGACAGATCACAGATACGCAGTATTTT.

This clonotype was observed many times. The J gene is TRBJ1-2, the V gene TRBV9, with unresolved D. V shed 0 bases and J shed 2 bases, with 11 bases lying between them. Germline assignment: CDR1 SGDLS and CDR2 YYNGEE. This CDR3 has 15 residues. DNA of the CDR3: TGTGCCAGCAGCGTAGATCCAGAACCAAACTATGGCTACACCTTC. This sequence encodes CASSVDPEPNYGYTF.